This passage covers 17 T cell receptor beta chains from one sample sequenced in a study of T cell repertoires in cytomegalovirus infection. TCRdb reprocessed the reads with MiXCR, giving one entry per CDR3 protein. Among about 400,000 distinct CDR3 sequences listed, around 18% were seen once. The sample taken for sequencing was PBMCs. Receptors were obtained from a human donor in good health (CMV status not recorded). Some clones in this sample may be carry-over from other donors' samples.

This clonotype was detected many times. The J gene is TRBJ2-1, the V gene TRBV7-2, with 7 bases identical to TRBD1. V dropped 4 bases and J dropped 0; count of bases not matched to a gene: 3. The CDR3 is 15 residues long. CDR1 is SGHTA and CDR2 is FQGNSA in the germline V gene. CDR3 DNA: TGTGCCAGCAGCTCTGGGACAGCCTCCTACAATGAGCAGTTCTTC. It codes for CASSSGTASYNEQFF.

This clonotype was recorded a few times. This CDR3 is CASSWTSGRKETQYF. The CDR3 DNA reads as TGTGCCAGCAGCTGGACTAGCGGGAGGAAAGAGACCCAGTACTTC. This chain links TRBV7-2 with TRBJ2-5, with 14 nucleotides matching TRBD2. Germline V CDR1 and CDR2: SGHTA, FQGNSA. The J segment lost 3 bases and the V segment lost 4 bases, leaving 1 base of the junction unmatched. The CDR3 loop spans 15 amino acids.

V gene TRBV5-4 combines with J gene TRBJ2-5; TRBD2 might be the D (6 bases). Deletions cut 4 bases from V and 6 bases from J, with 13 bases between. The CDR3 spans 13 residues. Germline assignment: CDR1 SGHNT and CDR2 YYREEE (reference sequence). As DNA, the CDR3 is TGTGCCAGCAGCGGGGGGAGCAGGAAGACCCAGTACTTC. Translating it yields CASSGGSRKTQYF.

This rearrangement joins TRBV6-8 to TRBJ2-3, with 9 nucleotides matching TRBD1. V was clipped by 2 bases and J by 3 bases; unmatched bases: 3. The CDR3 contains 15 residues. Looked up from germline, CDR1 is MNHGY and CDR2 is SAAAGT. The CDR3 bases are TGTGCCAGCAGTTACCCGGGACAGGGAACAGATACGCAGTATTTT. Residues: CASSYPGQGTDTQYF.

This clonotype has just a few counts. The genes are TRBV29-1 and TRBJ2-3; TRBD1 is a possible D gene (5 bases). Germline loops: CDR1 SQVTM, CDR2 ANQGSEA. The CDR3 has 13 amino acids. Trimming stripped 7 bases from V and 1 base from J, with 12 bases between. CDR3 region: CSDTVTGTDTQYF. The CDR3 DNA sequence: TGCAGCGATACCGTGACAGGCACAGATACGCAGTATTTT.

This chain connects TRBV10-3 to TRBJ2-3; D is possibly TRBD1 (5 bases). Germline CDR1 ENHRY, CDR2 SYGVKD. The CDR3 is made up of 14 amino acids. Trimming took 2 bases from V and 2 from J, leaving 8 bases between them. CDR3 bases: TGTGCCATCAGTGAGGGGGCTTCCACAGATACGCAGTATTTT. This gives the protein CAISEGASTDTQYF.

The gene calls are TRBV7-6 and TRBJ2-5; D tentatively reads TRBD1 or TRBD2 (7 bases each). V lost 4 bases to trimming and J lost 0 bases, with 15 bases between them. CDR1 and CDR2 from the germline V gene are SGHVS and FNYEAQ. There are 16 residues in the CDR3. The CDR3 sequence: CASSWGSGGDQETQYF. In DNA form, the CDR3 reads TGTGCCAGCAGCTGGGGGTCAGGGGGGGACCAAGAGACCCAGTACTTC.

This clonotype was seen more than once but under ten times. J is TRBJ2-1 and V is TRBV6-2 or TRBV6-3; 10 nucleotides line up with TRBD2. Germline V gene data show CDR1 as MNHEY and CDR2 as SVGEGT. Trimming cost V 0 bases and J 7 bases; bases outside gene matches: 6. CDR3 length: 16 residues. The CDR3 region is CASSYSKSGGGNEQFF. In DNA form, the CDR3 reads TGTGCCAGCAGTTACTCGAAAAGCGGGGGGGGAAATGAGCAGTTCTTC.

This clonotype came up many times. The chain joins TRBV7-2 to TRBJ1-4; no clear D. From germline, CDR1 is SGHTA and CDR2 FQGNSA. V lost 2 bases to trimming and J lost 8 bases, with 15 bases between them. The length of the CDR3 is 15 residues. CDR3 amino acids: CASSLYAGSEEKLFF. The CDR3 DNA reads TGTGCCAGCAGCTTATATGCGGGTTCGGAAGAAAAACTGTTTTTT.

Many counts were recorded for this clonotype. The chain joins TRBV19 to TRBJ2-2; D remains unclear. V lost 3 bases and J 6 bases, leaving 8 bases between the germline ends. The CDR3 runs to 13 residues. Germline V lookup: CDR1 LNHDA, CDR2 SQIVND (reference sequence). The CDR3 DNA sequence: TGTGCCAGTAGTATGAGATCCCCCGGGGAGCTGTTTTTT. Its protein is CASSMRSPGELFF.

Notes on this clonotype: A much larger clone differs from this one at a single base, so this may be a read error. This chain links TRBV7-6 with TRBJ2-5, with a weak D call TRBD2 (5 bases). V was trimmed by 3 bases and J by 5 bases, leaving 16 bases between them. Germline loops: CDR1 SGHVS, CDR2 FNYEAQ. The CDR3 has 15 amino acids. In DNA, the CDR3 is TGTGCCAGCAGCTTCTCCGGCACACCGGGGGAGACCCAGTACTTC. The encoded protein is CASSFSGTPGETQYF.

As for this clonotype: Given a much more abundant clone one base away, this may be a read error. The rearrangement joins TRBV7-2 to TRBJ2-3, with a weak D call TRBD2 (5 bases). This CDR3 has 16 residues. V dropped 5 bases and J dropped 2 bases, with 17 bases sitting between them. Germline V gene sequence: CDR1 SGHTA, CDR2 FQGNSA. The CDR3 loop reads CASSPQRRADTDTQYF. CDR3 DNA: TGTGCCAGCAGCCCTCAGCGACGAGCGGACACAGATACGCAGTATTTT.

This clonotype has at least ten counts. J is TRBJ2-2 and V is TRBV7-2; the D is unclear. The length of the CDR3 is 15 residues. With 8 bases removed from V and 2 bases from J, the gap between germline ends came to 15 bases. Germline V gene data show CDR1 as SGHTA and CDR2 as FQGNSA. Here the CDR3 DNA reads TGTGCCAGCTTCCCCAGCCGTATTAACACCGGGGAGCTGTTTTTT. Its translation is CASFPSRINTGELFF.

This clonotype was seen more than once but under ten times. This rearrangement joins TRBV3-1 to TRBJ2-1; D is unresolved. V was pared by 0 bases and J by 4 bases, with 16 bases between. The CDR3 has 17 residues. The V gene's germline CDR1 is LGHDT and CDR2 YNNKEL (reference sequence). The CDR3 reads CASSQDLVLGPYNEQFF. The CDR3 DNA sequence: TGTGCCAGCAGCCAAGATCTGGTCCTAGGCCCGTACAATGAGCAGTTCTTC.

This chain connects TRBV6-4 to TRBJ1-1; a weak D match, TRBD1 (6 bases). The CDR3 has 14 residues. Trimming removed 3 bases from V and 3 bases from J, with 11 bases in between. Germline V gene lookup returns CDR1 MRHNA and CDR2 SNTAGT. The CDR3 DNA reads TGTGCCAGCAGTGAAGGGGGGGCGGACACTGAAGCTTTCTTT. This encodes CASSEGGADTEAFF.

J is TRBJ2-1 and V is TRBV2, with 13 bases matching TRBD2. Looked up from germline, CDR1 is SNHLY and CDR2 is FYNNEI. The ends lost 4 bases at V and 4 bases at J; junction bases unmatched: 1. This CDR3 spans 15 amino acids. The CDR3 nucleotides are TGTGCCAGCAGTGGGACTAGCGGGGGATACAATGAGCAGTTCTTC. This sequence encodes CASSGTSGGYNEQFF.

Notes on this clonotype: A much larger clone lies one base from this, so it may be a read error. J is TRBJ2-5 and V is TRBV5-5, with a weak D call TRBD1 (5 bases). Germline V lookup: CDR1 SGHKS, CDR2 YYEKEE (reference sequence). This CDR3 region has 14 residues. The CDR3 nucleotides are TGTGCCAGCAGCTCCTTGTCAGGACAAGAGGCCCAGTACTTC. It translates to CASSSLSGQEAQYF.